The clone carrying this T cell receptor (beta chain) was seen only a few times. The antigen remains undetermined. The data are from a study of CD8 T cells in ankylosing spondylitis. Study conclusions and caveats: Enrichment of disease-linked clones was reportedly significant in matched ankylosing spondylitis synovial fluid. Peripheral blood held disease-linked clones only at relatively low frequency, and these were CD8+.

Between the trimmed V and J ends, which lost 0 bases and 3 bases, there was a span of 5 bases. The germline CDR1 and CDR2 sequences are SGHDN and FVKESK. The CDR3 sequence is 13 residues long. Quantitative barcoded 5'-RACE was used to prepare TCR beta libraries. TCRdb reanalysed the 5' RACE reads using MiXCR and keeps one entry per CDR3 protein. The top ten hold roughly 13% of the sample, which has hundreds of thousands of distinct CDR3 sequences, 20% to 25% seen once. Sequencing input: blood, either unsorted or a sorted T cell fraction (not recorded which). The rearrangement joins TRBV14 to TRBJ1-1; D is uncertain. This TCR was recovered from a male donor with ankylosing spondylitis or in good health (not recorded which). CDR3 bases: TGTGCCAGCAGCCAAGATCTGGACACTGAAGCTTTCTTT. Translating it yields CASSQDLDTEAFF.